The T cell receptor (beta chain) described here comes from a study of OX40 agonist ivuxolimab in advanced cancers. About the study: Enrolled patients in dose escalation had cancers that were hepatocellular carcinoma, melanoma, renal cell or head and neck cancer. A partial response was reached by three patients: one with hepatocellular carcinoma and two with cutaneous melanoma. Study findings and constraints: Normalized expansion of T-cell clones was also low for some nonresponders. No antigen was identified for the clonally expanded peripheral T cells.

A note on this clone: Its antigen remains unidentified.

TCRdb's copy holds only in-frame clones and misses some; the assay was immunoSEQ multiplex PCR. The sample has about 20,000 clones; around 72% are singletons. Trimming removed 4 bases from V and 6 bases from J, with 10 bases in between. The CDR3 spans 14 residues. Germline assignment: CDR1 MDHEN and CDR2 SYDVKM. The sequencing used CD4+ or CD8+ T cells sorted from blood, collected in a trial of the OX40 agonist ivuxolimab. J is TRBJ2-6 and V is TRBV28, with D possibly being TRBD1 or TRBD2 (6 bases each). The clonotype was recovered from an adult with an advanced solid tumor such as melanoma, head and neck, liver or kidney cancer. The CDR3 DNA follows: TGTGCCAGCAGTTCGGGGGCCTTGGCCAACGTCCTGACTTTC. Translated: CASSSGALANVLTF.